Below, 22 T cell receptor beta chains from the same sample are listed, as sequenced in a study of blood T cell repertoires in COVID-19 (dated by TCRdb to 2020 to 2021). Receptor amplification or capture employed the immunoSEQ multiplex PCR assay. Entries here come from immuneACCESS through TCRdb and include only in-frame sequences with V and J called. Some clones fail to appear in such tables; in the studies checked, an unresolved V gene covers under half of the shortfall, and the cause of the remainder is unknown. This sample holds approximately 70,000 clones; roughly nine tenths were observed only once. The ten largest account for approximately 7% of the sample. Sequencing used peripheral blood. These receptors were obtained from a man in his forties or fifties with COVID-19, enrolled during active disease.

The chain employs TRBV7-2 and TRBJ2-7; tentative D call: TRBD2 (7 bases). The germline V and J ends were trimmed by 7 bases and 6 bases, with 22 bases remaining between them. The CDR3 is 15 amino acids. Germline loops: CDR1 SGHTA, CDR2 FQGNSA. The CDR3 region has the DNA TGTGCCAGCAACCTGGGGGGGCCTGGTTCGCGCGAGCAGTACTTC. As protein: CASNLGGPGSREQYF.

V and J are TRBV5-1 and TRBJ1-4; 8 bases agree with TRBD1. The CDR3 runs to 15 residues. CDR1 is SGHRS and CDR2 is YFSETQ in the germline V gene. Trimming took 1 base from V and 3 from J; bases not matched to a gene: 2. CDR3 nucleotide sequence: TGCGCCAGCAGCTTGACAGGGGGTGCTAATGAAAAACTGTTTTTT. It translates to CASSLTGGANEKLFF.

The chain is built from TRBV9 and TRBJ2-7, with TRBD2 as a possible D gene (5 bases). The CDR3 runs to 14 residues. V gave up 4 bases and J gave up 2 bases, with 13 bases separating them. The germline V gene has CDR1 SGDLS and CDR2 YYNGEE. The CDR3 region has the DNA TGTGCCAGCAGCCCCCGGACGGGAACCTACGAGCAGTACTTC. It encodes CASSPRTGTYEQYF. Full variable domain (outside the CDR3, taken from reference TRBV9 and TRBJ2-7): DSGVTQTPKHLITATGQRVTLRCSPRSGDLSVYWYQQSLDQGLQFLIQYYNGEERAKGNILERFSAQQFPDLHSELNLSSLELGDSALYFCASSPRTGTYEQYFGPGTRLTVT.

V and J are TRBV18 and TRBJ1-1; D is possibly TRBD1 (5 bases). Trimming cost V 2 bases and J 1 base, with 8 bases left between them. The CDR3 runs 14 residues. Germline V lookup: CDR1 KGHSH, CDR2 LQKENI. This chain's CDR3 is CASSPMGPNTEAFF. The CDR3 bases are TGTGCCAGCTCACCAATGGGGCCGAACACTGAAGCTTTCTTT. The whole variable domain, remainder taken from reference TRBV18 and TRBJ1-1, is NAGVMQNPRHLVRRRGQEARLRCSPMKGHSHVYWYRQLPEEGLKFMVYLQKENIIDESGMPKERFSAEFPKEGPSILRIQQVVRGDSAAYFCASSPMGPNTEAFFGQGTRLTVV.

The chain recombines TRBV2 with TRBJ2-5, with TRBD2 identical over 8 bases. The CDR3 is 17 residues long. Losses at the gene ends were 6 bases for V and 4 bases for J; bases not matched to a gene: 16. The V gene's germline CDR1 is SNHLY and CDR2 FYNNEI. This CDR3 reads CASRPGNGRAGAETQYF. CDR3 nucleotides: TGTGCCAGCAGGCCTGGGAATGGGAGAGCGGGGGCAGAGACCCAGTACTTC. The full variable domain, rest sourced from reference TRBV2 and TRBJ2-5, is EPEVTQTPSHQVTQMGQEVILRCVPISNHLYFYWYRQILGQKVEFLVSFYNNEISEKSEIFDDQFSVERPDGSNFTLKIRSTKLEDSAMYFCASRPGNGRAGAETQYFGPGTRLLVL.

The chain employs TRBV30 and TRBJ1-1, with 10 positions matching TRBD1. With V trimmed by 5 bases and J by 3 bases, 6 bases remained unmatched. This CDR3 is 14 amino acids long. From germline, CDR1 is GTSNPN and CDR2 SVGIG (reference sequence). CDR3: CAWGQGEYDTEAFF. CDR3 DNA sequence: TGTGCCTGGGGACAGGGGGAATACGACACTGAAGCTTTCTTT.

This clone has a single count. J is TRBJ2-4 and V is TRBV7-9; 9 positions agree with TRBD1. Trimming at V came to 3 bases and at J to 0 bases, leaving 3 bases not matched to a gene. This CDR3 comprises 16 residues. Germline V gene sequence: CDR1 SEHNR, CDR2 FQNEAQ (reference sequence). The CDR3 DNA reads TGTGCCAGCAGCTTCGGACAGGGGATAGCCAAAAACATTCAGTACTTC. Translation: CASSFGQGIAKNIQYF.

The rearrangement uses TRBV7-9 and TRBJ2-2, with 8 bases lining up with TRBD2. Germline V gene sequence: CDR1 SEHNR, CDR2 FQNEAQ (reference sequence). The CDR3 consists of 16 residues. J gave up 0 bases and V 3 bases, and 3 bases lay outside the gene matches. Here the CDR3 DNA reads TGTGCCAGCAGCTTTTTTAGCGGGGCGAACACCGGGGAGCTGTTTTTT. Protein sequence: CASSFFSGANTGELFF.

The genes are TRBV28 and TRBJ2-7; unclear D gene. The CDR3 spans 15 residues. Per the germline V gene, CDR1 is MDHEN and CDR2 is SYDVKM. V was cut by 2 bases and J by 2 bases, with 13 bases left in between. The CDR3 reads CASSLDPAAAYEQYF. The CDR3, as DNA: TGTGCCAGCAGTTTAGACCCCGCGGCCGCCTACGAGCAGTACTTC.

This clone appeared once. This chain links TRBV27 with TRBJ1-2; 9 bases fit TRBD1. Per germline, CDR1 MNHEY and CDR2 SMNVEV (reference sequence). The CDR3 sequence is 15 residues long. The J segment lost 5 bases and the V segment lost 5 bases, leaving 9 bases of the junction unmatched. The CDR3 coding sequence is TGTGCCAGCAGTCCCTCGGGACAGGGAGGATATGGCTACACCTTC. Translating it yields CASSPSGQGGYGYTF.

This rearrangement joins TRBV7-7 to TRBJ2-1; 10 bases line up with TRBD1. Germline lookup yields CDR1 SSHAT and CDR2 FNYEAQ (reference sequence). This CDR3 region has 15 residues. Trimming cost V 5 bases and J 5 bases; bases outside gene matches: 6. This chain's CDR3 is CASSPDRGHHNEQFF. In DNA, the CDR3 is TGTGCCAGCAGCCCCGACAGGGGGCATCACAATGAGCAGTTCTTC.

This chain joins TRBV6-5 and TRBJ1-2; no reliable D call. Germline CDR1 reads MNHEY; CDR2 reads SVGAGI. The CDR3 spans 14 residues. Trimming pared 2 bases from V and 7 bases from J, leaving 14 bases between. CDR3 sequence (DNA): TGTGCCAGCAGTTACCTCGGGCCGGAGGTTGGCTACACCTTC. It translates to CASSYLGPEVGYTF.

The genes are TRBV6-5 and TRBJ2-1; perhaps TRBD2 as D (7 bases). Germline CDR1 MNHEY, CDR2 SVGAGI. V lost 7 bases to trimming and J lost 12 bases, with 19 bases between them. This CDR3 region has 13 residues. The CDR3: CASTSGGQPGQFF. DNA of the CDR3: TGTGCCAGCACTTCGGGGGGACAACCGGGGCAGTTCTTC.

The CDR3, as DNA: TGTGCCAGCAGCCCGGACAGGGGGATTGGTAATGAAAAACTGTTTTTT. Protein product: CASSPDRGIGNEKLFF. The chain couples TRBV5-4 to TRBJ1-4, with TRBD1 matching over 10 bases. The V gene's germline CDR1 is SGHNT and CDR2 YYREEE (reference sequence). With V trimmed by 4 bases and J by 4 bases, 7 bases remained unmatched. The CDR3 runs to 16 residues.

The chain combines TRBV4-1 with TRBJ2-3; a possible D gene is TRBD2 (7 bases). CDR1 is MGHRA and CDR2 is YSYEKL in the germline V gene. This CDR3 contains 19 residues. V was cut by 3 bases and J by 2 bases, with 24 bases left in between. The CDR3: CASSHSLAGAAKITDTQYF. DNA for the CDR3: TGCGCCAGCAGCCACTCACTTGCGGGGGCCGCGAAAATCACAGATACGCAGTATTTT.

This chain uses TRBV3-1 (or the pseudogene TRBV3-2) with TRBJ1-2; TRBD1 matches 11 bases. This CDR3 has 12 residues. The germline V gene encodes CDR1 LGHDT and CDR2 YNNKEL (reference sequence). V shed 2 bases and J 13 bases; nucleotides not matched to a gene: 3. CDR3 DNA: TGTGCCAGCAGCCAACGGGACAGGGGGTGCACCTTC. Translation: CASSQRDRGCTF.

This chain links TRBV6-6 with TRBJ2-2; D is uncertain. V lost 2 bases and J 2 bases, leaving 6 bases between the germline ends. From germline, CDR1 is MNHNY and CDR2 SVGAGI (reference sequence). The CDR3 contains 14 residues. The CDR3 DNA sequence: TGTGCCAGCAGTTACACCAGAAACACCGGGGAGCTGTTTTTT. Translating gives CASSYTRNTGELFF.

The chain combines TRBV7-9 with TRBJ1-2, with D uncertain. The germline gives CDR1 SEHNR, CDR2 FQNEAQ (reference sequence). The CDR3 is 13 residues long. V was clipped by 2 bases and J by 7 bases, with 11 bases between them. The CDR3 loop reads CASSLNAPVGYTF. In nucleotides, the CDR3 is TGTGCCAGCAGCTTAAATGCCCCGGTTGGCTACACCTTC. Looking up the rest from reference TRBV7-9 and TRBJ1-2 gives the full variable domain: DTGVSQNPRHKITKRGQNVTFRCDPISEHNRLYWYRQTLGQGPEFLTYFQNEAQLEKSRLLSDRFSAERPKGSFSTLEIQRTEQGDSAMYLCASSLNAPVGYTFGSGTRLTVV.

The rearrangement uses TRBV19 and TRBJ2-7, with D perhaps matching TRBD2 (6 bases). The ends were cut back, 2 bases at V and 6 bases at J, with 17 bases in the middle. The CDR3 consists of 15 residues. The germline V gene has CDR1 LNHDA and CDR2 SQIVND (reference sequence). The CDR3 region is CASSIRFGRSGEQYF. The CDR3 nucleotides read TGTGCCAGTAGTATAAGGTTTGGGAGGTCGGGCGAGCAGTACTTC.

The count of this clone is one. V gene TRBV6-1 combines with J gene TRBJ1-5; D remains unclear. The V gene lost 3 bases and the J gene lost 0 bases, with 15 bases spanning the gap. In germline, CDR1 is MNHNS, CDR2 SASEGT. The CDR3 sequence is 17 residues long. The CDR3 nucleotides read TGTGCCAGCAGTGATTTGAGGAGAGGCTATAGCAATCAGCCCCAGCATTTT. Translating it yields CASSDLRRGYSNQPQHF.

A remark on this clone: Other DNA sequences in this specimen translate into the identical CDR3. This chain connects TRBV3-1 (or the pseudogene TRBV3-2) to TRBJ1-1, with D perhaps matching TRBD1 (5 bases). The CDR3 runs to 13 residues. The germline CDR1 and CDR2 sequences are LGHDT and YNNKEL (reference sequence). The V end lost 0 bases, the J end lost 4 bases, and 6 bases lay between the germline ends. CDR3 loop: CASSQEGGTEAFF. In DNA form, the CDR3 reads TGTGCCAGCAGCCAAGAGGGGGGCACTGAAGCTTTCTTT.

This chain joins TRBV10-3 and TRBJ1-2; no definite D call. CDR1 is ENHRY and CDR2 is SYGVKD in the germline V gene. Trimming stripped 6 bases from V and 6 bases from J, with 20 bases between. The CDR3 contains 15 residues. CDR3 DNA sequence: TGTGCCATCAGCGACGGAGACATCGGGAGGAATGGCTACACCTTC. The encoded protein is CAISDGDIGRNGYTF.